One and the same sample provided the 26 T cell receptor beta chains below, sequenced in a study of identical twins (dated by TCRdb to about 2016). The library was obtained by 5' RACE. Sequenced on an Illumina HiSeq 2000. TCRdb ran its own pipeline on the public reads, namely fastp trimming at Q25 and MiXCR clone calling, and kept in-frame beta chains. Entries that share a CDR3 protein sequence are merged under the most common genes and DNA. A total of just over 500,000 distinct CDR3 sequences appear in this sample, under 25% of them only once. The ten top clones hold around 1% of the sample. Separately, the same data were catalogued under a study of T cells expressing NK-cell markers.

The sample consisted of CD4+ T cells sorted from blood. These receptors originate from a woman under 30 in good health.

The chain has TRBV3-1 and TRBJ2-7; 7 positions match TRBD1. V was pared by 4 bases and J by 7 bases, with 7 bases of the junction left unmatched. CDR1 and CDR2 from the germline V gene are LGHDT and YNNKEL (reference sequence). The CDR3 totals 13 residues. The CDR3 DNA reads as TGTGCCAGCAGCCGAACAGGGGCGACTGAGCAGTACTTC. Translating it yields CASSRTGATEQYF.

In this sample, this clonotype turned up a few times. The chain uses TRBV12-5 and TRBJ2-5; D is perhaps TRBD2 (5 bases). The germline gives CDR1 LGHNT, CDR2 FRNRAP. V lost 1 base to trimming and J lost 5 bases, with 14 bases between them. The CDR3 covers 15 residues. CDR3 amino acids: CASGLAPRSGETQYF. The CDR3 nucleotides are TGTGCTAGTGGTTTGGCCCCCCGCAGCGGTGAGACCCAGTACTTC.

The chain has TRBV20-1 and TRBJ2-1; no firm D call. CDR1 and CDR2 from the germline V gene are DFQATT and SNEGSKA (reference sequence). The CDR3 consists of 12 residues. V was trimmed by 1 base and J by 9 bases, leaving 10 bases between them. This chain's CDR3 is CSARAPLGEQFF. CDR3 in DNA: TGCAGTGCTAGAGCCCCTCTCGGTGAGCAGTTCTTC.

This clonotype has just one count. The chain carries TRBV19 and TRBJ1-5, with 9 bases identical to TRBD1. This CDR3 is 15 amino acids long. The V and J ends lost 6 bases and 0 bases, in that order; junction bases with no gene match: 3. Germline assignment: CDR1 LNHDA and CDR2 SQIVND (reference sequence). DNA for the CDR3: TGTGCCAGTAGGGGACAGGGCTATAGCAATCAGCCCCAGCATTTT. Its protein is CASRGQGYSNQPQHF.

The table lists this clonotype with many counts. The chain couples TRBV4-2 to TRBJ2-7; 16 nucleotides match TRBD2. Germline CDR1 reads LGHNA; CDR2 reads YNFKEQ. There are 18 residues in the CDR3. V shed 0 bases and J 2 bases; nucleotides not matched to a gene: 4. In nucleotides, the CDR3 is TGTGCCAGCAGCCAAGATATGGGGACTAGCGGGGGGGCCTACGAGCAGTACTTC. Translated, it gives CASSQDMGTSGGAYEQYF.

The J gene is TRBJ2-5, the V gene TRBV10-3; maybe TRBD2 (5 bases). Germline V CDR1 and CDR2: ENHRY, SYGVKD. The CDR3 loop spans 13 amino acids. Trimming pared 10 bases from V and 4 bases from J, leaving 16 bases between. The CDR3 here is CARTLFSLETQYF. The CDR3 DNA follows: TGTGCCAGGACTCTTTTCAGTTTAGAGACCCAGTACTTC.

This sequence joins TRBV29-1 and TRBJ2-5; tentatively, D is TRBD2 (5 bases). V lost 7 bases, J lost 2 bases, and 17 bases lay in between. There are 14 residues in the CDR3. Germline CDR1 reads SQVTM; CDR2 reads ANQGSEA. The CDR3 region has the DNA TGCAGCGCCGGGGTGGGCTCCGTACAAGAGACCCAGTACTTC. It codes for CSAGVGSVQETQYF.

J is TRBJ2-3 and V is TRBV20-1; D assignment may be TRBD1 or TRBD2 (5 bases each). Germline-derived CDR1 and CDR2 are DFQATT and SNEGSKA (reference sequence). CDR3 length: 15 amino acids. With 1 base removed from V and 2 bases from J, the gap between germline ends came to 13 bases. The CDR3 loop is CSARVMGTNTDTQYF. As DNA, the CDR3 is TGCAGTGCTAGAGTGATGGGGACGAACACAGATACGCAGTATTTT.

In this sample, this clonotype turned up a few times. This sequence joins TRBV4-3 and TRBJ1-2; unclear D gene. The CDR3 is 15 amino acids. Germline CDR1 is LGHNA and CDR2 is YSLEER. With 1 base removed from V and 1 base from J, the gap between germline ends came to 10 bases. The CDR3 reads CASSQAKLINYGYTF. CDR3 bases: TGCGCCAGCAGCCAAGCGAAACTTATTAACTATGGCTACACCTTC.

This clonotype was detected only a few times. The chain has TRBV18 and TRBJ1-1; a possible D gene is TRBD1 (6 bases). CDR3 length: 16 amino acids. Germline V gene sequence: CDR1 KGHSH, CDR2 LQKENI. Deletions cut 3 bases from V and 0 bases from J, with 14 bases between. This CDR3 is CASSPARGPMNTEAFF. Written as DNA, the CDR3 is TGTGCCAGCTCACCGGCCAGGGGACCTATGAACACTGAAGCTTTCTTT. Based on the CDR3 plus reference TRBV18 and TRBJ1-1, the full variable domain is NAGVMQNPRHLVRRRGQEARLRCSPMKGHSHVYWYRQLPEEGLKFMVYLQKENIIDESGMPKERFSAEFPKEGPSILRIQQVVRGDSAAYFCASSPARGPMNTEAFFGQGTRLTVV.

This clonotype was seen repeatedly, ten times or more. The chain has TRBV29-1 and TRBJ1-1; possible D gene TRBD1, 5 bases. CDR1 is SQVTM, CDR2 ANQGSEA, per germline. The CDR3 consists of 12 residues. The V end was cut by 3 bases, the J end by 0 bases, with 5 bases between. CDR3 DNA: TGCAGCGTTGAGACAGTGAACACTGAAGCTTTCTTT. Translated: CSVETVNTEAFF.

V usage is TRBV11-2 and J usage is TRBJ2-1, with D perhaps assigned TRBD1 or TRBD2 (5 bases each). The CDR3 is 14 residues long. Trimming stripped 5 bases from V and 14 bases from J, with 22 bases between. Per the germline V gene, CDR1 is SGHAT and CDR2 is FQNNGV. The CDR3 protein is CASSLSRDVTVEFF. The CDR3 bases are TGTGCCAGCAGCCTTTCAAGGGACGTAACGGTGGAGTTCTTC.

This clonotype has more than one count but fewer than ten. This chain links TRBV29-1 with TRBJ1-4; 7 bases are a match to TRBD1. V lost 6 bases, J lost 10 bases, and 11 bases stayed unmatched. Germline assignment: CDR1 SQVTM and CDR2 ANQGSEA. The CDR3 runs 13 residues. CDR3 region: CSVRTGQHGKLFF. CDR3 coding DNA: TGCAGCGTGCGGACAGGCCAGCATGGAAAACTGTTTTTT.

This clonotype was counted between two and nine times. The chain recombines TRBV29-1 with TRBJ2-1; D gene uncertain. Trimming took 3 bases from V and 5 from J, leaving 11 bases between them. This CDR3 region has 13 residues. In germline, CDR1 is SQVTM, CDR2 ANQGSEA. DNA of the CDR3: TGCAGCGTTGAGCTGAATCAAAACAATGAGCAGTTCTTC. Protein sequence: CSVELNQNNEQFF.

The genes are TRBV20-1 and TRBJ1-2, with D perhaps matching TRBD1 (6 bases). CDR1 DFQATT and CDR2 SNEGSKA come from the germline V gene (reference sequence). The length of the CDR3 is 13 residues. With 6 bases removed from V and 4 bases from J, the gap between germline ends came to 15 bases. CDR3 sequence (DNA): TGCAGTGCACTAGGCAGGGGTTCCTATGGCTACACCTTC. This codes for CSALGRGSYGYTF.

DNA of the CDR3: TGTGCCAGCAGTTACGGACTAGGGGGGAATCAGCCCCAGCATTTT. Translated: CASSYGLGGNQPQHF. This chain links TRBV6-5 with TRBJ1-5; tentatively, D is TRBD1 (6 bases). The CDR3 runs to 15 residues. Trimming removed 2 bases from V and 4 bases from J, with 12 bases in between. Germline loops: CDR1 MNHEY, CDR2 SVGAGI.

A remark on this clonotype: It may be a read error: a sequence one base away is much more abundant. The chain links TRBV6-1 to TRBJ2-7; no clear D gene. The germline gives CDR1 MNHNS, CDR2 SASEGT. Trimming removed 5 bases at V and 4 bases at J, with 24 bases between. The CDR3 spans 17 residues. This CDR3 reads CASSPDGRAKSMYEQYF. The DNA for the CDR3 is TGTGCCAGCAGTCCAGACGGTAGGGCTAAATCCATGTACGAGCAGTACTTC.

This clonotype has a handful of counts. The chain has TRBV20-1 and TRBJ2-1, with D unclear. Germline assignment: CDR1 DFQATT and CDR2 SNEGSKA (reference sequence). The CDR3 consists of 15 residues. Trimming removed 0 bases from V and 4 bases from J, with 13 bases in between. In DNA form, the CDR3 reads TGCAGTGCTAGAGATACAAACAGACCTTACAATGAGCAGTTCTTC. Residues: CSARDTNRPYNEQFF.

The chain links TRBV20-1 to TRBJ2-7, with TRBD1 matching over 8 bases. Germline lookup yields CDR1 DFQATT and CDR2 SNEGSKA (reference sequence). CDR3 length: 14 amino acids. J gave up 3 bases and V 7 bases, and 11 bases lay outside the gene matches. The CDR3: CSVTGRTGLYEQYF. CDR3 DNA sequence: TGCAGTGTTACGGGACGGACAGGGCTCTACGAGCAGTACTTC.

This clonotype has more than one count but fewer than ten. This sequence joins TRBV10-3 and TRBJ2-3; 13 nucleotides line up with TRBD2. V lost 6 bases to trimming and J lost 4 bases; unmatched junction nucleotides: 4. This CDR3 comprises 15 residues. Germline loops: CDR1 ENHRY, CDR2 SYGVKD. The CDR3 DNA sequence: TGTGCCATCAGAACGGGACTAGCGGGATCAGATACGCAGTATTTT. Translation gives CAIRTGLAGSDTQYF.

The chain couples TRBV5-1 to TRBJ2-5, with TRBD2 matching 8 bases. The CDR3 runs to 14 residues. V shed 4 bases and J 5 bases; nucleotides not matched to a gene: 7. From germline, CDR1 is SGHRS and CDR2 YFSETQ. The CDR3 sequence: CASSPGTSGETQYF. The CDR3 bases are TGCGCCAGCAGCCCCGGGACTAGTGGCGAGACCCAGTACTTC.

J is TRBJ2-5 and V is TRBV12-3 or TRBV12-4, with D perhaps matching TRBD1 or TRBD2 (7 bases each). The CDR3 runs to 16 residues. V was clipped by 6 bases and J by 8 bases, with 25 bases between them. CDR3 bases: TGTGCCAGCAGGGGGGGGGACAGCACGAGGAGCGGAACCCAGTACTTC. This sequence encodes CASRGGDSTRSGTQYF.

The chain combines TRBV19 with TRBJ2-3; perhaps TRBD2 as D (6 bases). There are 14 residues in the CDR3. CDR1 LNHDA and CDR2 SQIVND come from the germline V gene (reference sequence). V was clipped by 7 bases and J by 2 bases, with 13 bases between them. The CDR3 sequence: CASNLGLLTDTQYF. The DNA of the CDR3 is TGTGCCAGTAACTTGGGACTTCTCACAGATACGCAGTATTTT.

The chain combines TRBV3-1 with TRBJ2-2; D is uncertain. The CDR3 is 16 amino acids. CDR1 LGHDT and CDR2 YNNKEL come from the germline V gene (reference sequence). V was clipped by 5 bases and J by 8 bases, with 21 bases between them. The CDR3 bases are TGTGCCAGCAGCGAAAGAAGTGGTGTGGTCAGGGGGGAGCTGTTTTTT. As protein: CASSERSGVVRGELFF.

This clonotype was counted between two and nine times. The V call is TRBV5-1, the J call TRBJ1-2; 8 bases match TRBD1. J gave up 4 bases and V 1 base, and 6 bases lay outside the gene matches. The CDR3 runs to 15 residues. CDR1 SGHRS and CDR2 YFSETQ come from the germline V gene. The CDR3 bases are TGCGCCAGCAGCTTGATGACAGGGGCGCCCTATGGCTACACCTTC. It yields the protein CASSLMTGAPYGYTF.

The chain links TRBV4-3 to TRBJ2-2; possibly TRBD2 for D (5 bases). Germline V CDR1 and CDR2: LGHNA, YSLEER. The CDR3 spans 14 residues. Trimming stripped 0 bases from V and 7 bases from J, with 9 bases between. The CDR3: CASSQDEGFGELFF. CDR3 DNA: TGCGCCAGCAGCCAAGACGAGGGTTTCGGGGAGCTGTTTTTT.